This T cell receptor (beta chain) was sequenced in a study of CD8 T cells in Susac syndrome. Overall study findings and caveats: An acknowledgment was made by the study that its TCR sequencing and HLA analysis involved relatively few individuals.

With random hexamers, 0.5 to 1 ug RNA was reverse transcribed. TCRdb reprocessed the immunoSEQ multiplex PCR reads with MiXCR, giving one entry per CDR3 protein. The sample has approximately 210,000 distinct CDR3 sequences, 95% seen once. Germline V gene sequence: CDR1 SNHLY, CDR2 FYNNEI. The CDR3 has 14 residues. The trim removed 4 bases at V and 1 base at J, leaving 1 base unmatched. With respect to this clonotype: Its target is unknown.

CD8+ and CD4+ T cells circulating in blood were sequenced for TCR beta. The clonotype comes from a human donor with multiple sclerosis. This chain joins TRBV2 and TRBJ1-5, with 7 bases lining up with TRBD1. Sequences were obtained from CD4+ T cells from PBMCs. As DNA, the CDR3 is TGTGCCAGCAGTGGACAGGGAAGCAATCAGCCCCAGCATTTT. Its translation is CASSGQGSNQPQHF. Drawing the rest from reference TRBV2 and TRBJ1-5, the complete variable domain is EPEVTQTPSHQVTQMGQEVILRCVPISNHLYFYWYRQILGQKVEFLVSFYNNEISEKSEIFDDQFSVERPDGSNFTLKIRSTKLEDSAMYFCASSGQGSNQPQHFGDGTRLSIL.